The 23 T cell receptor beta chains presented below share a single source sample, sequenced in a study of vaccination effects on CD4 cells after COVID-19. After expansion with viral peptide pools in the ViraFEST assay, antigen-specific CD4+ T cells were sequenced. Scientists isolated CD4+ T cells after an approximately 10-day culture period ended. Each participant was given two doses of one vaccine (BNT162b2 or mRNA-1273). TCRdb's copy holds only in-frame clones and misses some; the assay was immunoSEQ multiplex PCR. The sample records 35,000 to 40,000 clones, almost 85% being singletons. Antigens for these TCRs are unknown. Sample: CD4+ T cells from PBMCs cultured with HCoV-NL63 spike peptides, taken after COVID-19 vaccination. The receptors stem from a human donor who received a COVID-19 vaccine. Some clones in this sample may be carry-over from other donors' samples.

This chain's CDR3 is CASSSGQGNQPQHF. CDR3 sequence (DNA): TGTGCCAGCAGTTCGGGACAGGGGAATCAGCCCCAGCATTTT. The genes are TRBV6-2 or TRBV6-3 and TRBJ1-5; 10 nucleotides match TRBD1. Germline V gene lookup returns CDR1 MNHEY and CDR2 SVGEGT. Germline trimming cut 4 bases from V and 4 bases from J; bases unmatched to any gene: 1. The CDR3 consists of 14 residues.

CDR3: CASSSQIDSSYNEQFF. CDR3 coding DNA: TGCGCCAGCAGCTCCCAGATTGACAGTTCCTACAATGAGCAGTTCTTC. This chain links TRBV5-1 with TRBJ2-1, with D tentatively TRBD1 (5 bases). Between the trimmed V and J ends, which lost 3 bases and 1 base, there was a span of 14 bases. The CDR3 length is 16 residues. The germline CDR1 and CDR2 sequences are SGHRS and YFSETQ. Combining the CDR3 with reference TRBV5-1 and TRBJ2-1 gives the whole variable domain KAGVTQTPRYLIKTRGQQVTLSCSPISGHRSVSWYQQTPGQGLQFLFEYFSETQRNKGNFPGRFSGRQFSNSRSEMNVSTLELGDSALYLCASSSQIDSSYNEQFFGPGTRLTVL.

This chain connects TRBV24-1 to TRBJ2-2; D possibly corresponds to TRBD1 (6 bases). The V and J ends lost 12 bases and 7 bases respectively, with 20 bases between them. Germline CDR1 is KGHDR and CDR2 is SFDVKD. The CDR3 loop spans 14 amino acids. The CDR3 loop reads CAAKGVANDGELFF. The CDR3 region has the DNA TGTGCCGCAAAGGGGGTGGCAAACGACGGGGAGCTGTTTTTT.

The chain carries TRBV24-1 and TRBJ2-5, with D hard to call. Germline V gene lookup returns CDR1 KGHDR and CDR2 SFDVKD. This CDR3 has 14 amino acids. Trimming took 2 bases from V and 0 from J, leaving 6 bases between them. The CDR3 here is CATSDSWYQETQYF. The CDR3 region has the DNA TGTGCCACCAGTGATTCGTGGTACCAAGAGACCCAGTACTTC.

The V and J genes are TRBV5-1 and TRBJ2-5, with D unresolved. The V gene's germline CDR1 is SGHRS and CDR2 YFSETQ. The CDR3 spans 14 residues. V lost 1 base and J lost 0, with 7 bases in between. This chain's CDR3 is CASSLSGYQETQYF. The CDR3 bases are TGCGCCAGCAGCTTGTCCGGGTACCAAGAGACCCAGTACTTC.

The chain joins TRBV6-1 to TRBJ1-3, with 7 bases lining up with TRBD1. The CDR3 consists of 17 residues. V lost 2 bases and J lost 4; bases outside the gene matches: 11. Per the germline V gene, CDR1 is MNHNS and CDR2 is SASEGT. CDR3 loop: CASSETVVGQRGNTIYF. In nucleotides, the CDR3 is TGTGCCAGCAGTGAAACTGTAGTGGGACAGCGGGGAAACACCATATATTTT.

Only one count was recorded for this clone. This chain joins TRBV18 and TRBJ1-3; D possibly corresponds to TRBD1 (5 bases). The germline gives CDR1 KGHSH, CDR2 LQKENI. V lost 4 bases to trimming and J lost 0 bases, with 13 bases between them. The CDR3 covers 16 residues. CDR3 DNA sequence: TGTGCCAGCTCACGTGACAGCTACTTCTCTGGAAACACCATATATTTT. As protein: CASSRDSYFSGNTIYF.

The chain recombines TRBV7-2 with TRBJ2-3; D is ambiguous. V lost 3 bases to trimming and J lost 1 base, with 5 bases between them. The CDR3 extends over 13 amino acids. In germline, CDR1 is SGHTA, CDR2 FQGNSA. In nucleotides, the CDR3 is TGTGCCAGCAGCTTTTACGGCACAGATACGCAGTATTTT. Amino acid sequence: CASSFYGTDTQYF. Filled out from reference TRBV7-2 and TRBJ2-3, the complete variable domain reads GAGVSQSPSNKVTEKGKDVELRCDPISGHTALYWYRQSLGQGLEFLIYFQGNSAPDKSGLPSDRFSAERTGGSVSTLTIQRTQQEDSAVYLCASSFYGTDTQYFGPGTRLTVL.

The chain joins TRBV30 to TRBJ2-2, with D uncertain. V gave up 4 bases and J gave up 1 base, with 10 bases separating them. The CDR3 is made up of 14 amino acids. Germline lookup yields CDR1 GTSNPN and CDR2 SVGIG (reference sequence). In DNA form, the CDR3 reads TGTGCCTGGACAGTAACTCAGAACACCGGGGAGCTGTTTTTT. Its protein product is CAWTVTQNTGELFF. Complete variable domain (other parts from reference TRBV30 and TRBJ2-2): SQTIHQWPATLVQPVGSPLSLECTVEGTSNPNLYWYRQAAGRGLQLLFYSVGIGQISSEVPQNLSASRPQDRQFILSSKKLLLSDSGFYLCAWTVTQNTGELFFGEGSRLTVL.

The rearrangement links TRBV19 to TRBJ2-3, with 8 bases fitting TRBD1. After removal of 7 bases from V and 2 bases from J, the junction contained 8 bases not matched to a gene. The V gene's germline CDR1 is LNHDA and CDR2 SQIVND (reference sequence). This CDR3 has 15 amino acids. The CDR3 loop reads CASKAGTGHTDTQYF. In nucleotides, the CDR3 is TGTGCCAGTAAAGCTGGGACAGGCCACACAGATACGCAGTATTTT.

V gene TRBV9 combines with J gene TRBJ2-5, with D uncertain. This CDR3 region has 13 residues. Trimming shortened V by 3 bases and J by 7 bases, and 13 bases separated the two germline ends. Germline V gives CDR1 SGDLS, CDR2 YYNGEE. CDR3 bases: TGTGCCAGCAGCGCCCCCGAAAAAGGGACCCAGTACTTC. It translates to CASSAPEKGTQYF.

The genes are TRBV6-4 and TRBJ2-2, with D hard to call. Germline V gene data show CDR1 as MRHNA and CDR2 as SNTAGT. The CDR3 consists of 14 residues. The V gene lost 4 bases and the J gene lost 0 bases, with 6 bases spanning the gap. Written as DNA, the CDR3 is TGTGCCAGCAGTGTCGCGGCGAACACCGGGGAGCTGTTTTTT. It yields the protein CASSVAANTGELFF.

V is TRBV5-1 and J is TRBJ2-6; no definite D call. CDR1 and CDR2 from the germline V gene are SGHRS and YFSETQ. The CDR3 loop spans 14 amino acids. V lost 1 base and J lost 2, with 4 bases in between. The CDR3 DNA is TGCGCCAGCAGCTTGCCAGCTGGGGCCAACGTCCTGACTTTC. The encoded protein is CASSLPAGANVLTF. The whole variable domain, filled in from reference TRBV5-1 and TRBJ2-6, reads KAGVTQTPRYLIKTRGQQVTLSCSPISGHRSVSWYQQTPGQGLQFLFEYFSETQRNKGNFPGRFSGRQFSNSRSEMNVSTLELGDSALYLCASSLPAGANVLTFGAGSRLTVL.

The gene calls are TRBV30 and TRBJ1-2; 7 bases fit TRBD1. This CDR3 is 14 amino acids long. CDR1 and CDR2 (germline): GTSNPN, SVGIG (reference sequence). The CDR3 DNA is TGTGTTGTGTCACGTTCGGAGGGGGCGAATGGCTACACCTTC. It specifies CVVSRSEGANGYTF.

The chain joins TRBV7-9 to TRBJ2-7; TRBD1 matches at 8 bases. Germline V gene lookup returns CDR1 SEHNR and CDR2 FQNEAQ (reference sequence). V was pared by 5 bases and J by 5 bases, with 14 bases of the junction left unmatched. This CDR3 is built from 16 residues. The CDR3 coding sequence is TGTGCCAGCAGCGCAGGGGCAGGGGGCGCGGCTCACGAGCAGTACGTC. Protein sequence: CASSAGAGGAAHEQYV.

V is TRBV19 and J is TRBJ2-3; D not certain. This CDR3 is 15 amino acids long. Trimming cost V 5 bases and J 4 bases, with 16 bases left between them. Germline V gene lookup returns CDR1 LNHDA and CDR2 SQIVND (reference sequence). CDR3 nucleotides: TGTGCCAGTAGTGACCCTCAAAGGACGCCAGATACGCAGTATTTT. Encoded protein: CASSDPQRTPDTQYF.

This sequence joins TRBV7-2 and TRBJ2-1; D is ambiguous. V lost 5 bases to trimming and J lost 7 bases, with 18 bases between them. The CDR3 covers 15 residues. CDR1 is SGHTA, CDR2 FQGNSA, per germline. The CDR3 bases are TGTGCCAGCAGCCAACCACGGTCCGGGCTAAATGAGCAGTTCTTC. Protein product: CASSQPRSGLNEQFF.

The rearrangement uses TRBV19 and TRBJ1-2; 9 bases match TRBD1. The CDR3 has 15 amino acids. The V gene's germline CDR1 is LNHDA and CDR2 SQIVND (reference sequence). V trimming: 5 bases; J trimming: 4 bases; junction bases outside the gene matches: 8. CDR3 coding DNA: TGTGCCAGTAGTTCCCCCGGGACAGGGACCTATGGCTACACCTTC. This sequence encodes CASSSPGTGTYGYTF.

The chain recombines TRBV28 with TRBJ2-7; 7 bases are a match to TRBD2. This CDR3 is 16 amino acids long. The junction had 5 bases not matched to a gene; V was cut back by 0 bases and J by 0 bases. The V gene's germline CDR1 is MDHEN and CDR2 SYDVKM. For the CDR3, the DNA is TGTGCCAGCAGTTTATGGCAGGGACTAAGCTCCTACGAGCAGTACGTC. Its translation: CASSLWQGLSSYEQYV.

J is TRBJ2-3 and V is TRBV7-3; D gene uncertain. The germline gives CDR1 SGHTA, CDR2 FQGTGA. V dropped 0 bases and J dropped 4 bases, with 5 bases sitting between them. The CDR3 length is 13 residues. CDR3 bases: TGTGCCAGCAGCTTAACAAATCCAGATACGCAGTATTTT. Protein: CASSLTNPDTQYF.

Only one count was recorded for this clone. The V call is TRBV5-4, the J call TRBJ2-2; 14 bases map to TRBD2. The J segment lost 8 bases and the V segment lost 4 bases, leaving 7 bases of the junction unmatched. CDR1 and CDR2 from the germline V gene are SGHNT and YYREEE (reference sequence). The CDR3 covers 16 residues. CDR3 residues: CASSPGLAGGGGELFF. The CDR3 DNA reads TGTGCCAGCAGCCCTGGACTAGCGGGGGGAGGAGGGGAGCTGTTTTTT.

This chain uses TRBV29-1 with TRBJ1-2, with D perhaps TRBD1 (5 bases). Between the trimmed V and J ends, which lost 7 bases and 1 base, there was a span of 13 bases. The CDR3 totals 13 residues. CDR1 and CDR2 from the germline V gene are SQVTM and ANQGSEA. The CDR3 DNA reads as TGCAGCGCCGGGGACGGTCGTAACTATGGCTACACCTTC. This sequence encodes CSAGDGRNYGYTF.

V is TRBV3-1 (or the pseudogene TRBV3-2) and J is TRBJ1-3; no definite D call. The CDR3 totals 16 residues. Germline V gene sequence: CDR1 LGHDT, CDR2 YNNKEL (reference sequence). The V gene lost 1 base and the J gene lost 4 bases, with 14 bases spanning the gap. CDR3 amino acids: CASSQVRDLWGNTIYF. For the CDR3, the DNA is TGTGCCAGCAGCCAAGTCCGCGACCTTTGGGGAAACACCATATATTTT.